The 24 T cell receptor beta chains presented below share a single source sample, sequenced in a study of molecular identifiers for immune sequencing clone quantification. One entry per CDR3 protein, called by TCRdb with MiXCR from the PCR reads. The sample has hundreds of thousands of distinct CDR3 sequences, about 25% seen once; the top ten hold 0.78%. Sequencing was carried out using naive CD8+ T cells from blood, with Jurkat cell RNA spiked in. Subset noted: FACS-sorted CD8+CD4-CCR7+CD45RA+ naive T cells. Receptors originate from a human donor in good health. Some libraries in this study had Jurkat cell RNA spiked in.

The table lists this clonotype with a few counts. The V call is TRBV7-9, the J call TRBJ1-1; tentatively, D is TRBD1 (6 bases). V was shortened by 10 bases and J by 4 bases, with 16 bases between the two germline ends. The CDR3 totals 13 residues. Per germline, CDR1 SEHNR and CDR2 FQNEAQ (reference sequence). This chain's CDR3 is CAIEGGGVTEAFF. The CDR3 nucleotides read TGTGCCATCGAGGGGGGGGGCGTCACTGAAGCTTTCTTT.

In this sample, this clonotype turned up many times. The chain is built from TRBV30 and TRBJ2-3; TRBD2 matches at 10 bases. This CDR3 is 14 amino acids long. The J segment lost 4 bases and the V segment lost 2 bases, leaving 3 bases of the junction unmatched. CDR1 and CDR2 from the germline V gene are GTSNPN and SVGIG (reference sequence). CDR3 bases: TGTGCCTGGAGTCCTAGCGGGGGCGCAGATACGCAGTATTTT. It translates to CAWSPSGGADTQYF.

This clonotype was seen ten or more times. This chain connects TRBV4-3 to TRBJ2-3; 8 bases line up with TRBD2. CDR1 is LGHNA, CDR2 YSLEER, per germline. Trimming at V came to 0 bases and at J to 9 bases, leaving 5 bases not matched to a gene. The CDR3 has 14 amino acids. CDR3 DNA sequence: TGCGCCAGCAGCCAAGACTCCAGGACTAGCACGCAGTATTTT. This sequence encodes CASSQDSRTSTQYF.

This clonotype was counted once. An end of the junction does not agree with germline; a read error may underlie this. The genes are TRBV5-1 and TRBJ2-7, with 7 bases matching TRBD2. The germline V gene has CDR1 SGHRS and CDR2 YFSETQ. This CDR3 region has 14 residues. This CDR3 reads CASSWGGNVGEQSF. The CDR3, as DNA: TGCGCCAGCAGCTGGGGGGGGAACGTCGGCGAGCAGTCCTTC.

This clonotype was seen ten or more times. The rearrangement links TRBV4-3 to TRBJ1-4; TRBD1 might be the D (6 bases). V was shortened by 4 bases and J by 3 bases, with 12 bases between the two germline ends. Germline loops: CDR1 LGHNA, CDR2 YSLEER. The length of the CDR3 is 15 residues. DNA of the CDR3: TGCGCCAGCAGCCCAGAGACAGGTCCTAATGAAAAACTGTTTTTT. It translates to CASSPETGPNEKLFF.

A remark on this clonotype: The CDR3 carries no conserved terminal phenylalanine or tryptophan, so it likely arises from a read error. The chain combines TRBV20-1 with TRBJ2-3, with TRBD2 matching over 13 bases. This CDR3 comprises 14 residues. Germline values: CDR1 DFQATT, CDR2 SNEGSKA (reference sequence). V was clipped by 1 base and J by 8 bases; unmatched bases: 3. The CDR3 loop reads CSARVRLAGGTQYL. The CDR3 coding sequence is TGCAGTGCTAGAGTTCGACTAGCGGGAGGTACGCAGTATCTT.

The chain links TRBV20-1 to TRBJ2-7; 10 nucleotides line up with TRBD1. Germline V lookup: CDR1 DFQATT, CDR2 SNEGSKA (reference sequence). Trimming took 1 base from V and 2 from J; bases not matched to a gene: 2. The CDR3 is made up of 14 amino acids. Here the CDR3 DNA reads TGCAGTGCTAGAGTTGACAGGGGGCCCTACGAGCAGTACTTC. Protein product: CSARVDRGPYEQYF.

The rearrangement joins TRBV27 to TRBJ1-5; 9 nucleotides line up with TRBD1. Germline CDR1 reads MNHEY; CDR2 reads SMNVEV (reference sequence). This CDR3 is built from 14 residues. The V segment lost 1 base and the J segment 9 bases; nucleotides outside the gene matches: 4. The CDR3 DNA follows: TGTGCCAGCAGTTTATACAGGGGGCTATGGCCCCAGCATTTT. It encodes CASSLYRGLWPQHF.

To note about this clonotype: With a much larger clone just one base away, this may be a read error. CDR3 coding DNA: TGTGCCAGCAGCCGTTACAGGGTATACAATGAGCAGTTCTTC. Translation gives CASSRYRVYNEQFF. The chain combines TRBV7-2 with TRBJ2-1; a weak D match, TRBD1 (6 bases). Germline CDR1 and CDR2: SGHTA and FQGNSA. This CDR3 is built from 14 residues. V lost 5 bases and J lost 4, with 12 bases in between.

Concerning this clonotype itself: One base away lies a much larger clone, so this may be a sequencing read error. The chain recombines TRBV30 with TRBJ1-1, with D uncertain. Germline lookup yields CDR1 GTSNPN and CDR2 SVGIG (reference sequence). The CDR3 is made up of 16 amino acids. The ends were cut back, 0 bases at V and 2 bases at J, with 16 bases in the middle. CDR3 amino acids: CAWSVPPGFLNTEAFF. The CDR3, as DNA: TGTGCCTGGAGTGTCCCCCCCGGATTCCTAAACACTGAAGCTTTCTTT. Full variable domain (rest looked up from reference TRBV30 and TRBJ1-1): SQTIHQWPATLVQPVGSPLSLECTVEGTSNPNLYWYRQAAGRGLQLLFYSVGIGQISSEVPQNLSASRPQDRQFILSSKKLLLSDSGFYLCAWSVPPGFLNTEAFFGQGTRLTVV.

This clonotype was seen more than once but under ten times. This may be a read error, as it is one base from a much larger clone. The J gene is TRBJ1-1, the V gene TRBV29-1, with D unclear. The V end was cut by 2 bases, the J end by 0 bases, with 4 bases between. Germline V lookup: CDR1 SQVTM, CDR2 ANQGSEA. CDR3 length equals 12 residues. CDR3 region: CSVEQMNTEAFF. DNA of the CDR3: TGCAGCGTTGAACAGATGAACACTGAAGCTTTCTTT. Combining the CDR3 with reference TRBV29-1 and TRBJ1-1 gives the whole variable domain SAVISQKPSRDICQRGTSLTIQCQVDSQVTMMFWYRQQPGQSLTLIATANQGSEATYESGFVIDKFPISRPNLTFSTLTVSNMSPEDSSIYLCSVEQMNTEAFFGQGTRLTVV.

This clonotype has a count of ten or more. V usage is TRBV12-5 and J usage is TRBJ2-7; 8 bases agree with TRBD2. This CDR3 spans 13 amino acids. V dropped 5 bases and J dropped 0; count of bases not matched to a gene: 0. From germline, CDR1 is LGHNT and CDR2 FRNRAP. The CDR3 DNA reads as TGTGCTAGTGGTAGCGGGAGCTCCTACGAGCAGTACTTC. Translating it yields CASGSGSSYEQYF.

The V call is TRBV19, the J call TRBJ2-7; D unclear. V was pared by 3 bases and J by 4 bases, with 19 bases between. The germline gives CDR1 LNHDA, CDR2 SQIVND (reference sequence). CDR3 size: 16 residues. This CDR3 reads CASSMTLWGSSYEQYF. As DNA, the CDR3 is TGTGCCAGTAGTATGACTCTGTGGGGTTCGTCTTACGAGCAGTACTTC.

This clonotype is a singleton in its sample. The chain couples TRBV13 to TRBJ2-5, with unresolved D. The CDR3 runs to 16 residues. CDR1 and CDR2 (germline): PRHDT, FYEKMQ (reference sequence). V was pared by 5 bases and J by 3 bases, with 19 bases between. The CDR3 region has the DNA TGTGCCAGCAGCGCGACCTCCACGCCAGCGAAAGAGACCCAGTACTTC. Translated: CASSATSTPAKETQYF. Together with reference TRBV13 and TRBJ2-5, the CDR3 gives the full variable domain: AAGVIQSPRHLIKEKRETATLKCYPIPRHDTVYWYQQGPGQDPQFLISFYEKMQSDKGSIPDRFSAQQFSDYHSELNMSSLELGDSALYFCASSATSTPAKETQYFGPGTRLLVL.

At least ten counts were recorded for this clonotype. The chain has TRBV4-1 and TRBJ1-6; no clear D. This CDR3 comprises 15 residues. With 2 bases removed from V and 10 bases from J, the gap between germline ends came to 15 bases. From germline, CDR1 is MGHRA and CDR2 YSYEKL. The CDR3 spells CASSQTAEGGSPLHF. In DNA form, the CDR3 reads TGCGCCAGCAGCCAAACGGCGGAAGGCGGATCACCCCTCCACTTT.

Turning to this clonotype: Possible read error: a much larger clone is one base away. The chain has TRBV27 and TRBJ2-7; D gene ambiguous. The CDR3 length is 13 residues. Germline CDR1 MNHEY, CDR2 SMNVEV (reference sequence). Between the trimmed V and J ends, which lost 6 bases and 2 bases, there was a span of 11 bases. CDR3 coding DNA: TGTGCCAGCAGCCACGTGGGTACCTACGAGCAGTACTTC. The encoded protein is CASSHVGTYEQYF.

In its sample, this clonotype was seen a few times. The rearrangement uses TRBV2 and TRBJ1-5; D ambiguous. This CDR3 spans 15 amino acids. The V end was cut by 4 bases, the J end by 3 bases, with 13 bases between. From germline, CDR1 is SNHLY and CDR2 FYNNEI. This CDR3 is CASSVSRVPNQPQHF. As DNA, the CDR3 is TGTGCCAGCAGTGTCAGTCGGGTTCCCAATCAGCCCCAGCATTTT. The full variable domain, with the rest looked up from reference TRBV2 and TRBJ1-5, is EPEVTQTPSHQVTQMGQEVILRCVPISNHLYFYWYRQILGQKVEFLVSFYNNEISEKSEIFDDQFSVERPDGSNFTLKIRSTKLEDSAMYFCASSVSRVPNQPQHFGDGTRLSIL.

This chain links TRBV6-5 with TRBJ2-6; TRBD1 is a possible D gene (5 bases). Germline V lookup: CDR1 MNHEY, CDR2 SVGAGI. Trimming took off 2 bases at V and 1 base at J, with 9 bases between the two ends. CDR3 size: 16 residues. CDR3 in amino acids: CASSYGAISGANVLTF. DNA of the CDR3: TGTGCCAGCAGTTACGGGGCCATTTCTGGGGCCAACGTCCTGACTTTC.

This clonotype has a count of ten or more. V and J are TRBV9 and TRBJ1-4; the D gene is possibly TRBD1 (5 bases). V lost 0 bases and J lost 1, with 7 bases in between. The V gene's germline CDR1 is SGDLS and CDR2 YYNGEE. The CDR3 has 15 amino acids. CDR3 residues: CASSVGGRTNEKLFF. The CDR3 DNA sequence: TGTGCCAGCAGCGTAGGGGGGAGAACTAATGAAAAACTGTTTTTT.

This clonotype was counted at least ten times. V and J are TRBV27 and TRBJ2-3; D is unresolved. Germline V gene lookup returns CDR1 MNHEY and CDR2 SMNVEV (reference sequence). Trimming pared 6 bases from V and 5 bases from J, leaving 9 bases between. This CDR3 region has 12 residues. The CDR3 DNA reads as TGTGCCAGCAGCACCCTTAGAGATACGCAGTATTTT. It is translated as CASSTLRDTQYF.

This chain links TRBV6-2 or TRBV6-3 with TRBJ2-7; possibly TRBD1 for D (6 bases). Trimming stripped 5 bases from V and 3 bases from J, with 11 bases between. The CDR3 is 13 residues long. CDR1 MNHEY and CDR2 SVGEGT come from the germline V gene. The CDR3 sequence is CASSTRGSYEQYF. CDR3 in DNA: TGTGCCAGCAGTACCAGGGGCAGCTACGAGCAGTACTTC.

This chain connects TRBV7-9 to TRBJ2-5, with 11 bases that match TRBD2. Germline V gives CDR1 SEHNR, CDR2 FQNEAQ (reference sequence). The ends lost 5 bases at V and 5 bases at J; junction bases unmatched: 4. The CDR3 loop spans 14 amino acids. CDR3 sequence (DNA): TGTGCCAGCAGCCGACTAGCGGGGTTGGAGACCCAGTACTTC. It specifies CASSRLAGLETQYF.

This clonotype has a count of ten or more. The chain links TRBV30 to TRBJ2-3, with 9 bases lining up with TRBD2. Germline V gene sequence: CDR1 GTSNPN, CDR2 SVGIG (reference sequence). CDR3 size: 14 residues. J lost 3 bases, V lost 2 bases, and 3 bases had no gene match. CDR3 nucleotide sequence: TGTGCCTGGAGTAGCGGGGGGTCGACAGATACGCAGTATTTT. Amino acid sequence: CAWSSGGSTDTQYF.

This clonotype appeared a few times. The V call is TRBV6-2 or TRBV6-3, the J call TRBJ2-5; D is perhaps TRBD2 (6 bases). Trimming removed 0 bases at V and 0 bases at J, with 17 bases between. The germline V gene has CDR1 MNHEY and CDR2 SVGEGT. This CDR3 is built from 18 residues. The CDR3 is CASSYSMAGSKYQETQYF. The CDR3 nucleotides read TGTGCCAGCAGTTACTCTATGGCGGGGTCGAAGTACCAAGAGACCCAGTACTTC.